Sequencing of this T cell receptor beta chain was carried out in a study of blood T cells in healthy people across ages. This clonotype appeared a few times. Primers used in a second PCR of roughly 7 to 12 cycles were a sample-barcoded 5' primer and a J-beta primer mix. TCRdb re-called the 5' RACE reads through MiXCR, storing one row per CDR3 protein. This sample has fewer than 2 million distinct CDR3 sequences; 35% to 50% occur once, and the top ten carry about 21%. The sample taken for sequencing was blood. The sequence came from a human donor in good health.

The CDR3 spells CASSLAPLGQGPNYGYTF. Written as DNA, the CDR3 is TGTGCCAGCAGCTTGGCCCCGCTGGGACAGGGGCCTAACTATGGCTACACCTTC. The rearrangement uses TRBV5-6 and TRBJ1-2; 10 bases line up with TRBD1. After removal of 0 bases from V and 0 bases from J, the junction contained 8 bases not matched to a gene. From germline, CDR1 is SGHDT and CDR2 YYEEEE. This CDR3 is 18 amino acids long.